This TCR beta chain was retrieved from a study of response to subunit inactivated influenza vaccine. Study outcomes and limitations: Only a handful of new T cells, the authors suggested, are recruited with each seasonal influenza vaccination.

TCRdb reprocessed the RT-PCR reads via MiXCR and lists one record per CDR3 protein. The table has roughly 500,000 distinct CDR3 sequences, approximately 15% seen once. This clonotype was observed a few times. Its specificity is not known. The V segment lost 4 bases and the J segment 1 base; nucleotides outside the gene matches: 4. Germline V gene sequence: CDR1 SGHNT, CDR2 YYREEE (reference sequence). The CDR3 totals 14 residues. V usage is TRBV5-4 and J usage is TRBJ1-1; 7 nucleotides agree with TRBD1. This receptor was taken from a man aged 45 to 75 who received an inactivated influenza vaccine. This material consisted of CD4+ T cells sorted from PBMCs, taken roughly 24 months after vaccination. CDR3 sequence: CASSIQGKNTEAFF. CDR3 DNA: TGTGCCAGCAGCATACAGGGGAAGAACACTGAAGCTTTCTTT.